The next 3 T cell receptor beta chains were all read from a single sample in a study of metastatic and nonmetastatic thyroid tumors. No treatment had been given to any patient before thyroid surgery. MiXCR was used by TCRdb to re-call the PCR reads. The profile shows about 19,000 clones, less than 30% of them singletons. Material: blood. All receptors derive from a male donor with papillary thyroid cancer or a benign thyroid nodule (not recorded which). Some clones in this sample may be carry-over from other donors' samples.

This sequence joins TRBV20-1 and TRBJ2-7; TRBD2 matches 9 bases. Germline CDR1 and CDR2: DFQATT and SNEGSKA (reference sequence). Losses at the gene ends were 2 bases for V and 2 bases for J; bases not matched to a gene: 4. This CDR3 has 14 residues. In DNA, the CDR3 is TGCAGTGCTAGACTCGGGACTAGCACCTACGAGCAGTACTTC. Amino acids: CSARLGTSTYEQYF.

This clone has at least ten counts. The chain carries TRBV5-4 and TRBJ2-2; 10 nucleotides agree with TRBD2. The CDR3 runs 16 residues. V was clipped by 5 bases and J by 2 bases; unmatched bases: 6. Germline CDR1 is SGHNT and CDR2 is YYREEE (reference sequence). Here the CDR3 reads CASRSSSGSNTGELFF. The CDR3 DNA follows: TGTGCCAGCAGATCTTCTAGCGGGAGTAACACCGGGGAGCTGTTTTTT.

This clone ranks as medium-sized. CDR3 nucleotides: TGTGCCAGTAGTGCCGGGACATCACCCCTCCACTTT. Amino acids: CASSAGTSPLHF. V is TRBV19 and J is TRBJ1-6; weak D call: TRBD1 (6 bases). V gave up 5 bases and J gave up 10 bases, with 9 bases separating them. The CDR3 runs to 12 residues. Germline V CDR1 and CDR2: LNHDA, SQIVND (reference sequence).